The 5 T cell receptor beta chains in this list originate from one sample, sequenced in a study of blood T cell repertoires in COVID-19. The table came from immunoSEQ multiplex PCR; TCRdb's copy has only in-frame clones and leaves some out. The sample carries about 190,000 clones, around 90% recorded once. The sample consisted of peripheral blood. Receptors were obtained from a man aged 50 to 59 with acute or convalescent COVID-19.

V is TRBV7-9 and J is TRBJ1-2, with D perhaps matching TRBD1 (6 bases). The CDR3 contains 15 residues. Per the germline V gene, CDR1 is SEHNR and CDR2 is FQNEAQ (reference sequence). Trimming pared 1 base from V and 6 bases from J, leaving 15 bases between. CDR3 sequence (DNA): TGTGCCAGCAGCTTAGGAGGCAGGGGAGAGGATGGCTACACCTTC. It encodes CASSLGGRGEDGYTF.

The CDR3 reads CASSLGSATNEKLFF. CDR3 bases: TGTGCCAGCAGCTTGGGCAGCGCAACTAATGAAAAACTGTTTTTT. This chain joins TRBV5-6 and TRBJ1-4, with D unclear. Germline V gene data show CDR1 as SGHDT and CDR2 as YYEEEE. There are 15 residues in the CDR3. Trimming stripped 0 bases from V and 0 bases from J, with 6 bases between.

The DNA for the CDR3 is TGTGCCAGCAGCACCCGACAGGCGAGCTCTGGAAACACCATATATTTT. Its translation: CASSTRQASSGNTIYF. The chain has TRBV7-2 and TRBJ1-3, with a tentative D call TRBD1 (6 bases). The CDR3 contains 16 residues. Per the germline V gene, CDR1 is SGHTA and CDR2 is FQGNSA. The V end lost 5 bases, the J end lost 0 bases, and 14 bases lay between the germline ends.

This clone was detected only once. The chain combines TRBV15 with TRBJ2-5, with 12 bases aligning to TRBD2. Trimming cost V 6 bases and J 5 bases; bases outside gene matches: 7. Germline-derived CDR1 and CDR2 are LNHNV and YYDKDF (reference sequence). CDR3 length equals 15 residues. In nucleotides, the CDR3 is TGTGCCACCAGGCCCCCCGGACTAGCGGGGGAGACCCAGTACTTC. Translated, it gives CATRPPGLAGETQYF.

The V call is TRBV28, the J call TRBJ2-1; TRBD2 aligns across 7 bases. The J segment lost 3 bases and the V segment lost 5 bases, leaving 7 bases of the junction unmatched. This CDR3 spans 15 amino acids. CDR1 is MDHEN, CDR2 SYDVKM, per germline. CDR3 sequence (DNA): TGTGCCAGCAGTCCCGGGGACTACTACTACAATGAGCAGTTCTTC. Residues: CASSPGDYYYNEQFF.